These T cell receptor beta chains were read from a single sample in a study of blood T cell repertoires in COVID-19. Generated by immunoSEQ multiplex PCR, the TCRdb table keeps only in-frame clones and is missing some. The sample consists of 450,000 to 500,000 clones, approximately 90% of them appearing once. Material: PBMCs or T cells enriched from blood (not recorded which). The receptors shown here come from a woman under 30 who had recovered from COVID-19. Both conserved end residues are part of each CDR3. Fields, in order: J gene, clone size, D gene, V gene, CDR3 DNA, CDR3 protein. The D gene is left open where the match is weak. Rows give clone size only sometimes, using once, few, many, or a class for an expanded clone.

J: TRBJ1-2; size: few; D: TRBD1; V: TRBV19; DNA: TGTGCCAGCCATAGGGACAGGGGGTATGGCTACACCTTC; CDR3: CASHRDRGYGYTF
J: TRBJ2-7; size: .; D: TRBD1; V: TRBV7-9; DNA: TGTGCCAGCAGCTCGACAGGGGACGAGCAGTACTTC; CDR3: CASSSTGDEQYF
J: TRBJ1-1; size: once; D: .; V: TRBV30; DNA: TGTGCCTGGTCAAAGAACACTGAAGCTTTCTTT; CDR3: CAWSKNTEAFF
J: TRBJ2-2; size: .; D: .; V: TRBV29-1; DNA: TGCAGCGCGGGGGCTGCCGGGGAGCTGTTTTTT; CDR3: CSAGAAGELFF
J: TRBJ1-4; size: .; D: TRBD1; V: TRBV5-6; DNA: TGTGCCAGCAGCTTGTTTCAGACAGGGCCCAATGAAAAACTGTTTTTT; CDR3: CASSLFQTGPNEKLFF
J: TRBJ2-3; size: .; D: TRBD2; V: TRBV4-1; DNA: TGCGCCAGCAGCCAAGATCGGACTAGCGGGGGCGATACGCAGTATTTT; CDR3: CASSQDRTSGGDTQYF
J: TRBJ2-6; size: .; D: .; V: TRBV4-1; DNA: TGCGCCAGCAGCCAACAGGGGACTGGGGCCAACGTCCTGACTTTC; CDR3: CASSQQGTGANVLTF
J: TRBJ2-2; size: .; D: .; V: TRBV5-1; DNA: TGCGCCAGCAGCCCACCTCGGGACTGGAGGGCCACCGGGGAGCTGTTTTTT; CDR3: CASSPPRDWRATGELFF
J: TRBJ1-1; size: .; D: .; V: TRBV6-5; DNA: TGTGCCAGCAAGTTCAGGGCCACTGAAGCTTTCTTT; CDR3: CASKFRATEAFF
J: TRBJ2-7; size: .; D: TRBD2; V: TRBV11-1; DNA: TGTGCCAGCAGCCGTAGCGGGTTCTACGAGCAGTACTTC; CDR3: CASSRSGFYEQYF
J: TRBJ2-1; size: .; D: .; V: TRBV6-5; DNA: TGTGCCAGCAGCTCGAATGAGCAGTTCTTC; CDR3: CASSSNEQFF
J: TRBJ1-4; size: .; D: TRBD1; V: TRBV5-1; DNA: TGCGCCAGCAGCGATACAGGGGGAAATGAAAAACTGTTTTTT; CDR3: CASSDTGGNEKLFF
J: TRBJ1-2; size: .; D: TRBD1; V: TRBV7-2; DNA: TGTGCCAGCAGCCCTTCGACAGGGGGAGGCTATGGCTACACCTTC; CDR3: CASSPSTGGGYGYTF
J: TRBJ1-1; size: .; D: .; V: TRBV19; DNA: TGTGCCAGTACCATTGGCAGATCGAACACTGAAGCTTTCTTT; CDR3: CASTIGRSNTEAFF
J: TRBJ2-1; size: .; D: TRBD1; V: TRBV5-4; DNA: TGTGCCAGCAGCTTTTTGGGACAGGGCGTCAATGAGCAGTTCTTC; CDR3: CASSFLGQGVNEQFF
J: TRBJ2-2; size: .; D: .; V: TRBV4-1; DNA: TGCGCCAGCAGCCGATTTGGGGGGGCTGGGGGCGGGGAGCTGTTTTTT; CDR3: CASSRFGGAGGGELFF
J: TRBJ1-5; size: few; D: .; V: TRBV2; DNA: TGTGCCAGCAGTAGCAACACGGCGGGCAATCAGCCCCAGCATTTT; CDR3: CASSSNTAGNQPQHF
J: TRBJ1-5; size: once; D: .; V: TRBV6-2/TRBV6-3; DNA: TGTGCCAGCAGTTACTTCGACAGACCCGATCAGCCCCAGCATTTT; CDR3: CASSYFDRPDQPQHF
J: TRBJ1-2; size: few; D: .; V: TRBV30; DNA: TGTGCCTGGAGTGTACGGGGTAAGGGCGGCTACACCTTC; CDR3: CAWSVRGKGGYTF
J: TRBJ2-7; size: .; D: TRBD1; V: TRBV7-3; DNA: TGTGCCAGCAGCTTAACGGCCGGGACAGGGCTTCACGAGCAGTACTTC; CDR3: CASSLTAGTGLHEQYF
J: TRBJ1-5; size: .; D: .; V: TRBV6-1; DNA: TGTGCCAGCAGTGAAGGGGCAGGATTCAATCAGCCCCAGCATTTT; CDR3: CASSEGAGFNQPQHF
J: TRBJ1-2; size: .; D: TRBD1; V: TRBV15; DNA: TGTGCCACCAGCCGGGACAGCCTGGAAGAGGATGGCTACACCTTC; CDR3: CATSRDSLEEDGYTF
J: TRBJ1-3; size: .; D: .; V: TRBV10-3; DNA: TGTGCCATCAGCCGACAGAGAAGAGAATCTGGAAACACCATATATTTT; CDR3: CAISRQRRESGNTIYF
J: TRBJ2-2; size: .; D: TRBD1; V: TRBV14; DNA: TGTGCCAGCAGCCTGGGACAGTACCTCACCGGGGAGCTGTTTTTT; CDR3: CASSLGQYLTGELFF
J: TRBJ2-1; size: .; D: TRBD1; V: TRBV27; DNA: TGTGCCAGCAGTTCATCCGGGACAGTAAAGAACAATGAGCAGTTCTTC; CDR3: CASSSSGTVKNNEQFF
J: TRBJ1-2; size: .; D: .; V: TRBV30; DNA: TGTGCCTGGAAGGGGGGGCCTGGCTACACCTTC; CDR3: CAWKGGPGYTF
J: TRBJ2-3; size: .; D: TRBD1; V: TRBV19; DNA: TGTGCCAGTAGTAGGGCCAGGACAGGGGCAGGTACAGATACGCAGTATTTT; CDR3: CASSRARTGAGTDTQYF
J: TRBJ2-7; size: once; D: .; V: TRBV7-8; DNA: TGTGCCAGCAGCTTAGGAAGGAGCTCCTACGAGCAGTACTTC; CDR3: CASSLGRSSYEQYF
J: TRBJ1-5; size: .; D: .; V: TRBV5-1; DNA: TGCGCCAGCAGCTCGACAGGAGCCGATCAGCCCCAGCATTTT; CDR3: CASSSTGADQPQHF
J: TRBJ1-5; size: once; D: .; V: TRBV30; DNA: TGTGCCTGGAGTACAGGGTTTATGGGCAATCAGCCCCAGCATTTT; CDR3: CAWSTGFMGNQPQHF
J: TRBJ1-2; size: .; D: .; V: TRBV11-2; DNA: TGTGCCAGCAGCTTAGTTGGTCAGGGAAGCTACACCTTC; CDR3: CASSLVGQGSYTF
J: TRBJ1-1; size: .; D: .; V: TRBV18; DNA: TGTGCCAGCTCCCTGGCCAGGGAACAGAACACTGAAGCTTTCTTT; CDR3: CASSLAREQNTEAFF
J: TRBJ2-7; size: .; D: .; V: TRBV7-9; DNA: TGTGCCAGCAGCCTGAGTACCGGCGAGCAGTACTTC; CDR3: CASSLSTGEQYF
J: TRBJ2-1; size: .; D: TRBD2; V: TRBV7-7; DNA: TGTGCCAGCAGCCCGGGACTAGCGGGGGGGCGTCTCCACTACAATGAGCAGTTCTTC; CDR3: CASSPGLAGGRLHYNEQFF
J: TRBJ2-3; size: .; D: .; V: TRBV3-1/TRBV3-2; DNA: TGTGCCAGCAGCCCCGACTTGACGAGCACAGATACGCAGTATTTT; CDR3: CASSPDLTSTDTQYF
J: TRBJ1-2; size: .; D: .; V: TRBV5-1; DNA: TGCGCCAGCAGCTCCACATCGGGACACCCCTATGGCTACACCTTC; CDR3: CASSSTSGHPYGYTF
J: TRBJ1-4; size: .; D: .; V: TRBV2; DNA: TGTGCCAGCAGTATGACAGGTCGCGAAAAACTGTTTTTT; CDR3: CASSMTGREKLFF